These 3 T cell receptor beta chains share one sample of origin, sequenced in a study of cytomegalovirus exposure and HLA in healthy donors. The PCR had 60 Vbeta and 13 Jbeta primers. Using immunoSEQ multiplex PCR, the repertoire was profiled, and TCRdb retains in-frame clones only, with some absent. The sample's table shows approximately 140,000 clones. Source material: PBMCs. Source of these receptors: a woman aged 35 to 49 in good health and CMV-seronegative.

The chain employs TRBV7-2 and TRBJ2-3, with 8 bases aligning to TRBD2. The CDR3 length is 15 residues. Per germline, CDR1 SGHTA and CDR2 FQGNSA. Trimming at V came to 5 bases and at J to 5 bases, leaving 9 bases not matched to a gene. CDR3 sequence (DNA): TGTGCCAGCAGCAGGCTAGCGGGCTTGGGAGATACGCAGTATTTT. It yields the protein CASSRLAGLGDTQYF.

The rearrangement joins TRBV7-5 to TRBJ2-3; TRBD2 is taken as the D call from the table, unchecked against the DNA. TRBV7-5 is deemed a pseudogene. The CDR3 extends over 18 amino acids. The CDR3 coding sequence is TGTGTCAGAAGCCCGGGGACTAGCGGGGGACTCCGCACAGATACGCAGTATTTT. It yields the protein CVRSPGTSGGLRTDTQYF.

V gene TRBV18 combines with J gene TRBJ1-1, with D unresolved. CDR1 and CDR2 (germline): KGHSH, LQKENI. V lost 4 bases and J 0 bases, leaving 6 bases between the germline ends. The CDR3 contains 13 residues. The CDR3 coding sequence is TGTGCCAGCTCACAAGCCGTGAACACTGAAGCTTTCTTT. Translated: CASSQAVNTEAFF.